Included here is one T cell receptor (beta chain) sequence, with context. This clonotype was picked up many times. Its antigen remains unidentified. No clone much larger than this one lies a single base away; base qualities are absent. This entry belongs to a study of human T cells and chemical hapten exposure (dated by TCRdb to the early 2020s). Background for the entire study: For sensitization, 2% DPC in acetone was applied to a 2 cm by 2 cm area of upper inner arm skin. Throughout the approximately 24-week study period, patients were also given weekly therapeutic DPC doses on the scalp. Patch testing was performed on the upper back with Finn chambers containing 0.01% DPC, and the patch tests were scored after 6 days according to International Contact Dermatitis Research Group standards. The patient cohort, mostly female, included alopecia areata with under or over 50% scalp involvement, alopecia totalis and alopecia universalis. Libraries were combined into a pool for sequencing, and differences in TCR yield between samples came mainly from small differences in library volumes within the pool. This study followed changes in the peripheral blood TCR repertoire in vivo during primary and secondary sensitization of alopecia patients to the hapten diphenylcyclopropenone (DPC). Blood samples were taken from patients before sensitization (week 0) and at 2, 6 and about 24 weeks after DPC sensitization. For TCR sequencing, blood came from over 25 alopecia patients at anywhere from one to four time points (pre-sensitization, 2, 6 and 24 weeks).

The label giving this sample's time point can be read as: patch test 2, 6 weeks after DPC sensitization. The sample's treatment or condition, from its label and the paper: therapeutic diphenylcyclopropenone sensitization with weekly scalp DPC. At every patch-test visit, the blood draw took place before the patch test was put on. Eligible patients were aged 18 to 70, diagnosed with alopecia, deemed suitable for DPC therapy, and excluded if pregnant. Unfractionated whole blood was collected in Tempus Blood RNA tubes, and total RNA was extracted from that blood. General findings and caveats noted by the study authors: Repeated subsampling changed both the strength of the expansion versus patch-test correlation and the threshold at which the correlation became significant. Because every patient had alopecia, a presumed autoimmune disease, the patients' immune response might differ from that of healthy individuals. Patch test score was positively correlated with the number of PT1 expanded TCRs, with significance at thresholds 8, 16 and 32 but not at 4. Compared with pre-sensitization or healthy control sets, expanded TCRs formed significantly more large CDR3 similarity clusters, which is consistent with antigen-driven responses. DPC sensitization did not change the number of TCRs with a frequency above 1 in 1000, and there was no evidence of changes in global repertoire structure.

The protocol used for the library was RACE. The reads were generated on a NextSeq 500. During library preparation, unique molecular identifiers were attached to individual cDNA molecules so that TCRs could be counted in a quantitative, reproducible way. Both TCR alpha and TCR beta chains were sequenced from each blood RNA sample. For the original study's pipeline: The median number of TCRs per sample was over 95,000, ranging from 23,224 to 690,600. V, J and CDR3 annotation of the TCR reads was performed with the Decombinator software suite. For PS versus PT1 abundance plots, all samples were subsampled to the same number of TCRs (28,000). Expanded TCRs were defined as absent before sensitization and observed at least eight times at the 2-week time point. TCRdb's own reprocessing of the public reads used fastp at Q25 and MiXCR and kept productive beta chains. Every distinct CDR3 protein forms one entry, paired with its most common genes and DNA. These V and J calls rely on TCRdb rather than the paper's analysis. The sample includes approximately 110,000 distinct CDR3 sequences, with 9.2% observed a single time. The ten largest make up around 3% of the sample.

Looking up the germline V gene (reference sequence) yields CDR1 SGHNT and CDR2 YYREEE. Measured from the cysteine to the phenylalanine, the CDR3 is 15 residues long. CDR3 DNA is the only sequence kept; it has 45 bases, read in frame from the first base. V sheds 2 bases and J sheds 2 bases, leaving 13 bases between their ends. The receptor was derived from a woman aged 40 to 50 with alopecia areata. Some clones in this sample may be carry-over from other donors' samples. The specimen comprised whole blood, sampled in connection with sensitization to the hapten diphenylcyclopropenone (DPC). This sequence uses TRBV5-4 and TRBJ1-2, and possibly TRBD1, on 6 matching bases. The CDR3: CASSLNRATNYGYTF. The DNA is as follows: TGTGCCAGCAGCTTAAACAGGGCGACAAACTATGGCTACACCTTC. The entire variable domain, with the stretches around the CDR3 drawn from the reference TRBV5-4 and TRBJ1-2 proteins, is ETGVTQSPTHLIKTRGQQVTLRCSSQSGHNTVSWYQQALGQGPQFIFQYYREEENGRGNFPPRFSGLQFPNYSSELNVNALELDDSALYLCASSLNRATNYGYTFGSGTRLTVV.